These 5 T cell receptor beta chains came from one sample sequenced in a study of blood T cell repertoires in COVID-19. Clones were read by immunoSEQ multiplex PCR, and TCRdb kept only the in-frame ones, dropping some. The sample holds about 220,000 clones, roughly four fifths seen once. The sequencing sample was made of peripheral blood. These receptors originate from an older woman with COVID-19, enrolled during active disease.

The chain is built from TRBV30 and TRBJ1-5; TRBD1 agrees at 9 bases. The germline gives CDR1 GTSNPN, CDR2 SVGIG (reference sequence). The V gene end was trimmed by 2 bases and the J gene end by 2 bases; junction bases not matched to a gene: 7. This CDR3 has 16 residues. Here the CDR3 DNA reads TGTGCCTGGAGTCTAAGACAGGGGGTACGCAATCAGCCCCAGCATTTT. This gives the protein CAWSLRQGVRNQPQHF.

This clone was detected a few times. The genes are TRBV15 and TRBJ1-1; D perhaps matches TRBD1 (5 bases). Germline loops: CDR1 LNHNV, CDR2 YYDKDF (reference sequence). This CDR3 contains 16 residues. Trimming took off 1 base at V and 4 bases at J, with 16 bases between the two ends. CDR3 DNA sequence: TGTGCCACCAGCAGAGGAGGGAGGGGAGGTATCACTGAAGCTTTCTTT. Translation: CATSRGGRGGITEAFF.

The gene calls are TRBV24-1 and TRBJ1-2; 9 positions match TRBD1. V dropped 3 bases and J dropped 3; count of bases not matched to a gene: 7. The CDR3 is made up of 16 amino acids. Germline V gene data show CDR1 as KGHDR and CDR2 as SFDVKD. In nucleotides, the CDR3 is TGTGCCACCAGTGATCATCCGGGACAGGGTGACTATGGCTACACCTTC. Its protein product is CATSDHPGQGDYGYTF.

The J gene is TRBJ2-1, the V gene TRBV19, with 14 positions matching TRBD2. Trimming cost V 6 bases and J 2 bases; bases outside gene matches: 9. Germline CDR1 reads LNHDA; CDR2 reads SQIVND (reference sequence). This CDR3 has 18 residues. The CDR3, as DNA: TGTGCCAGTAGGGGCGGGACTAGCGGGAGTTACCCCTACAATGAGCAGTTCTTC. Encoded protein: CASRGGTSGSYPYNEQFF.

This clone was found many times. The genes are TRBV18 and TRBJ2-2, with a possible D match to TRBD2 (5 bases). Germline CDR1 and CDR2: KGHSH and LQKENI. The CDR3 is 15 amino acids. Trimming shortened V by 5 bases and J by 6 bases, and 16 bases separated the two germline ends. The CDR3 spells CASSRTPNTPGELFF. Here the CDR3 DNA reads TGTGCCAGCTCAAGGACTCCCAACACGCCCGGGGAGCTGTTTTTT.